This T cell receptor (beta chain) derives from a study of T cells in Graves' hyperthyroidism and ophthalmopathy (dated by TCRdb to between 2018 and 2021). Looking at the study overall: Peripheral blood samples were taken at the time of initial diagnosis, prior to any treatment. A discovery cohort of 95 to 100 patients, roughly 45 with Graves' ophthalmopathy and over 55 with stable Graves' hyperthyroidism, was used to find distinguishing TCR V-J signatures. An independent validation cohort of 18 to 20 hyperthyroidism patients and approximately 15 patients who later progressed to ophthalmopathy tested prospective prediction of ophthalmopathy. The 90 to 100 discovery patients were randomly divided into training and test sets at a 7:3 ratio. In addition, the study compared T-cell repertoires in thyroid tissue and in blood from roughly 6 Graves' hyperthyroidism patients. After blood sampling, hyperthyroidism patients were treated with methimazole at a starting dose of 30 mg daily, and ophthalmopathy patients were treated with high-dose intravenous methylprednisolone. According to the paper, TCR Vbeta CDR3 sequencing was carried out on over 130 peripheral blood samples, which came from 40 to 45 ophthalmopathy, fewer than 80 hyperthyroidism and about 17 progressor patients.

The paper as a whole reports these results and caveats: During validation, the model predicted progression to ophthalmopathy a median of around 7 months ahead of onset, with around 70% sensitivity and almost 75% specificity. In cross-validation, a model built on a 13 V-J signature told ophthalmopathy apart from stable hyperthyroidism with under 90% sensitivity and 81% to 82% specificity, and in testing the same model reached 80%/75%. Most expanded thyroid clonotypes (frequency above 0.001) were also detected in blood, a finding suggesting that blood repertoires may reflect thyroid immune responses. Sample size was not statistically predetermined, and investigators were not blinded to group allocation.

The TCR beta CDR3 regions were amplified from the RNA transcripts. The first round of RT-PCR for the TCR CDR3 was performed with the HTBI primer set and the Qiagen OneStep RT-PCR kit. Libraries were constructed in a second round of multiplex PCR, after which size selection and purification were performed. Libraries were sequenced paired-end with 100 bp reads on an Illumina HiSeq2000. Concerning the study's data processing: SOAPnuke was used to process the raw data, removing reads that contained adapters or uncalled bases, had a mean Phred below 15, or lacked an exact match to the constant primer or identifier. COPE v1.2.5 was used to merge the high-quality paired reads, and each unique nucleotide sequence was defined as a clonotype. MiTCR v1.1 was used to align clonotypes to the IMGT TRBV, TRBD and TRBJ reference segments. Analysis was restricted to V-J combinations with a frequency above 0.0001, which covered roughly 99% of repertoires. The TCS score was defined as F50 (clonal expansion) divided by E x V (chaos), with BLOSUM62-based TCRdist calculated between CDR3 peptides within each V-J. Welch's t-statistics and random forest reduced fewer than 550 V-J features to roughly 13, which were used in a naive Bayes classifier (R e1071). The public reads were reanalyzed by TCRdb: fastp trimming at Q25, MiXCR alignment, in-frame beta chains only. A single entry per CDR3 protein holds the most common genes and DNA from its merged rows. The V and J calls come from TCRdb's annotation, not from the publication. This sample lists around 600,000 distinct CDR3 sequences; approximately 15% were detected once. The biggest ten clones account for less than 9% of the sample.

This clonotype occurred many times. This clone's antigen is unknown. Base qualities are not provided; no much larger clone lies one nucleotide away. Ophthalmopathy patients had moderately to severely active disease, with a Clinical Activity Score of 3 or more, a NOSPECS grade of 4 or more, and a disease duration of less than 3 months. Patients with uncontrolled infections, other autoimmune diseases, pregnancy or lactation were excluded. Clinical symptoms, serum thyroxine and TRAb, thyroid ultrasound, and orbital computed tomography formed the basis for the diagnoses. PBMCs were separated from about 10 ml of fresh peripheral blood using Ficoll-Paque density gradient centrifugation. Total RNA was extracted using Trizol reagent, and RNA quality was assessed on an Agilent 2100 Bioanalyzer. V is trimmed back by 5 bases and J by 2 bases, and the junction contains 8 bases that no gene match accounts for. The CDR3, cysteine through phenylalanine, is 15 amino acids long. Left in the record is the CDR3 DNA by itself, 45 bases read in frame from the first base. CDR1 and CDR2 are drawn from the germline V gene (reference sequence): LNHNV, YYDKDF.

The chain couples TRBV15 to TRBJ1-2; 7 junctional bases match TRBD1. This clonotype was sampled from a woman in her late teens or twenties with Graves' ophthalmopathy. Sequencing was done on a sample of blood. The CDR3 sequence is CATSEGQPTNYGYTF. The bases read TGTGCCACCAGCGAGGGACAGCCAACGAACTATGGCTACACCTTC.